A single sample gave rise to the 21 T cell receptor beta chains below, sequenced in a study of Tregs in tolerant kidney transplant recipients. Sequencing was performed with immunoSEQ multiplex PCR; in TCRdb, only in-frame clones are kept and a portion is missing. The table has about 100,000 clones, about 90% seen once. Sequenced material: CD4+ T cells from blood, taken before the transplant. The receptors stem from a human donor who received a combined kidney and bone marrow transplant.

This chain links TRBV4-1 with TRBJ2-5; 7 positions agree with TRBD1. Germline assignment: CDR1 MGHRA and CDR2 YSYEKL. The V and J ends lost 0 bases and 2 bases, in that order; junction bases with no gene match: 12. The length of the CDR3 is 18 residues. The CDR3: CASSQDLGLAGGQETQYF. The CDR3 coding sequence is TGCGCCAGCAGCCAAGATTTGGGCCTGGCAGGGGGACAAGAGACCCAGTACTTC.

The V and J genes are TRBV28 and TRBJ1-2; tentative D call: TRBD1 (6 bases). The CDR3 runs to 15 residues. V was pared by 6 bases and J by 5 bases, with 19 bases between. CDR1 and CDR2 (germline): MDHEN, SYDVKM. The CDR3 nucleotides read TGTGCCAGCAGCTCTACAGGGACCGAAATATATGGCTACACCTTC. It translates to CASSSTGTEIYGYTF.

J is TRBJ2-7 and V is TRBV11-2; 9 nucleotides match TRBD1. V lost 5 bases and J lost 3; bases outside the gene matches: 5. Per germline, CDR1 SGHAT and CDR2 FQNNGV. This CDR3 comprises 14 residues. Here the CDR3 reads CASSLGTGYYEQYF. CDR3 DNA sequence: TGTGCCAGCAGCCTTGGGACAGGGTACTACGAGCAGTACTTC.

For the CDR3, the DNA is TGTGCCAGCAGTTTTCCGACAGGGAAGTCCTACGAGCAGTACTTC. Protein product: CASSFPTGKSYEQYF. The chain couples TRBV28 to TRBJ2-7; 7 bases map to TRBD1. The CDR3 covers 15 residues. Losses at the gene ends were 3 bases for V and 1 base for J; bases not matched to a gene: 6. Germline V gene sequence: CDR1 MDHEN, CDR2 SYDVKM.

The chain links TRBV10-3 to TRBJ2-6; TRBD2 matches 10 bases. This CDR3 has 19 amino acids. Germline V gene lookup returns CDR1 ENHRY and CDR2 SYGVKD. J was trimmed by 0 bases and V by 4 bases; bases with no gene match: 9. The CDR3 reads CAISAPTSGANSGANVLTF. The DNA of the CDR3 is TGTGCCATCAGTGCACCAACTAGCGGGGCAAACTCTGGGGCCAACGTCCTGACTTTC.

V gene TRBV2 combines with J gene TRBJ2-2, with TRBD2 as a possible D gene (6 bases). In germline, CDR1 is SNHLY, CDR2 FYNNEI. Trimming took off 4 bases at V and 6 bases at J, with 15 bases between the two ends. The CDR3 extends over 15 amino acids. CDR3 protein: CASSGRTGGAGELFF. The DNA for the CDR3 is TGTGCCAGCAGTGGCAGGACCGGAGGGGCCGGGGAGCTGTTTTTT.

The chain joins TRBV12-1 to TRBJ1-2. TRBV12-1 represents a pseudogene. There are 14 residues in the CDR3. The CDR3 sequence is CASSPQRGGNGYTF. The CDR3 DNA reads as TGTGCCAGCAGCCCCCAGAGGGGGGGTAATGGCTACACCTTC.

The rearrangement links TRBV14 to TRBJ2-3; D is unclear. The CDR3 length is 17 residues. Trimming took off 1 base at V and 1 base at J, with 15 bases between the two ends. Germline CDR1 reads SGHDN; CDR2 reads FVKESK. CDR3 sequence: CASSQGFGRPGTDTQYF. The CDR3 coding sequence is TGTGCCAGCAGCCAAGGATTCGGCAGGCCGGGCACAGATACGCAGTATTTT.

The V and J genes are TRBV19 and TRBJ2-3; D is undetermined. The CDR3 runs 13 residues. The V gene lost 3 bases and the J gene lost 5 bases, with 9 bases spanning the gap. The V gene's germline CDR1 is LNHDA and CDR2 SQIVND (reference sequence). This chain's CDR3 is CASSIFSRDTQYF. The CDR3 DNA follows: TGTGCCAGTAGTATCTTTTCCAGAGATACGCAGTATTTT.

This sequence joins TRBV5-5 and TRBJ2-7, with 7 bases that match TRBD2. Germline-derived CDR1 and CDR2 are SGHKS and YYEKEE (reference sequence). V trimming: 4 bases; J trimming: 3 bases; junction bases outside the gene matches: 7. There are 14 residues in the CDR3. CDR3 nucleotides: TGTGCCAGCAGCGCCTTGGTAGCGGGCTACGAGCAGTACTTC. As protein: CASSALVAGYEQYF.

The CDR3 spells CASSYRGLDNEKLFF. The CDR3 nucleotides are TGTGCCAGCAGCTATAGGGGGCTAGATAATGAAAAACTGTTTTTT. The genes are TRBV7-6 and TRBJ1-4; 7 nucleotides align to TRBD1. The CDR3 contains 15 residues. Germline lookup yields CDR1 SGHVS and CDR2 FNYEAQ. V trimming: 4 bases; J trimming: 4 bases; junction bases outside the gene matches: 6.

This clone was picked up one time. The chain carries TRBV2 and TRBJ2-3, with 11 bases aligning to TRBD2. V lost 7 bases, J lost 3 bases, and 9 bases stayed unmatched. The germline V gene has CDR1 SNHLY and CDR2 FYNNEI. This CDR3 comprises 16 residues. The CDR3 DNA sequence: TGTGCCAGCACCGAGCCTAGCGGGGGGCGGACAGATACGCAGTATTTT. It translates to CASTEPSGGRTDTQYF.

This clone was counted only a few times. The chain uses TRBV11-3 and TRBJ2-7; 9 nucleotides match TRBD2. Per germline, CDR1 SGHNT and CDR2 YENEEA. The CDR3 is made up of 14 amino acids. V lost 1 base, J lost 5 bases, and 3 bases stayed unmatched. The CDR3 DNA reads as TGTGCCAGCAGCTTAGGAGCGGGAGGACACGAGCAGTACTTC. It specifies CASSLGAGGHEQYF.

J is TRBJ1-2 and V is TRBV6-1; D unclear. The germline gives CDR1 MNHNS, CDR2 SASEGT. V was clipped by 1 base and J by 2 bases, with 8 bases between them. This CDR3 region has 14 residues. The CDR3 loop is CASSEGAGNYGYTF. DNA for the CDR3: TGTGCCAGCAGTGAAGGGGCAGGAAACTATGGCTACACCTTC.

J is TRBJ2-5 and V is TRBV7-2; D perhaps matches TRBD2 (7 bases). Germline V lookup: CDR1 SGHTA, CDR2 FQGNSA. The CDR3 is made up of 15 amino acids. Trimming removed 3 bases at V and 7 bases at J, with 18 bases between. CDR3 DNA: TGTGCCAGCAGCTTCGGGGGGCCCGCCGGGGGGACCCAGTACTTC. This translates into CASSFGGPAGGTQYF.

This clone was seen a single time. The rearrangement joins TRBV5-1 to TRBJ2-7, with a tentative D call TRBD1 (5 bases). V was trimmed by 4 bases and J by 6 bases, leaving 17 bases between them. Germline CDR1 and CDR2: SGHRS and YFSETQ. This CDR3 has 14 residues. CDR3: CASSAGLAPPEQYF. The CDR3 region has the DNA TGCGCCAGCAGCGCAGGGTTGGCACCCCCCGAGCAGTACTTC. Drawing the rest from reference TRBV5-1 and TRBJ2-7, the complete variable domain is KAGVTQTPRYLIKTRGQQVTLSCSPISGHRSVSWYQQTPGQGLQFLFEYFSETQRNKGNFPGRFSGRQFSNSRSEMNVSTLELGDSALYLCASSAGLAPPEQYFGPGTRLTVT.

CDR3 amino acids: CASSTGTGYDGYTF. Here the CDR3 DNA reads TGTGCCAGCAGCACGGGGACAGGGTATGATGGCTACACCTTC. The chain uses TRBV5-6 and TRBJ1-2, with 9 bases aligning to TRBD1. With 4 bases clipped from V and 6 bases from J, the junction kept 7 bases outside the gene matches. The CDR3 covers 14 residues. The V gene's germline CDR1 is SGHDT and CDR2 YYEEEE.

This clone was seen more than once but under ten times. The CDR3 sequence: CASRLTGLGQPQHF. The CDR3 coding sequence is TGTGCCAGCAGACTGACAGGGTTGGGTCAGCCCCAGCATTTT. This chain uses TRBV27 with TRBJ1-5; TRBD1 agrees at 7 bases. V was pared by 6 bases and J by 6 bases, with 8 bases of the junction left unmatched. CDR1 is MNHEY, CDR2 SMNVEV, per germline (reference sequence). This CDR3 region has 14 residues.

The gene calls are TRBV10-1 and TRBJ1-1, with 8 bases lining up with TRBD1. Per the germline V gene, CDR1 is WNHNN and CDR2 is SYGVQD (reference sequence). The CDR3 runs 11 residues. Unmatched junction bases numbered 2, after V lost 6 bases and J lost 8 bases. This chain's CDR3 is CASSGQGEAFF. The CDR3 DNA follows: TGCGCCAGCAGCGGACAGGGAGAAGCTTTCTTT.

The V call is TRBV7-2, the J call TRBJ1-5; D not certain. The CDR3 loop spans 15 amino acids. The germline V and J ends were trimmed by 3 bases and 4 bases, with 13 bases remaining between them. Germline V gene lookup returns CDR1 SGHTA and CDR2 FQGNSA. CDR3: CASSFVGRRNQPQHF. DNA of the CDR3: TGTGCCAGCAGCTTTGTGGGGAGGAGGAATCAGCCCCAGCATTTT.

The chain links TRBV7-2 to TRBJ2-3; 7 bases fit TRBD1. This CDR3 has 15 residues. Germline V gene data show CDR1 as SGHTA and CDR2 as FQGNSA. V lost 6 bases, J lost 2 bases, and 8 bases stayed unmatched. The CDR3 reads CASRHPGQTTDTQYF. The CDR3 DNA sequence: TGTGCCAGCAGACACCCGGGACAGACCACAGATACGCAGTATTTT.